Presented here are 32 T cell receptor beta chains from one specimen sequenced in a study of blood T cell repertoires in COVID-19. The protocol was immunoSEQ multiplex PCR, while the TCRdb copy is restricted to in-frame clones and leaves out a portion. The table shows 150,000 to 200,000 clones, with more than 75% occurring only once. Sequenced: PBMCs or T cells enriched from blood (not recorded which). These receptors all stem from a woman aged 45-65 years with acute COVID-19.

The CDR3 sequence is CASSELLAGTQTQYF. The CDR3 coding sequence is TGTGCCAGCAGTGAGCTCCTAGCGGGGACGCAGACCCAGTACTTC. The rearrangement joins TRBV2 to TRBJ2-5, with 9 bases aligning to TRBD2. V was pared by 3 bases and J by 6 bases, with 8 bases of the junction left unmatched. This CDR3 is built from 15 residues. Germline V CDR1 and CDR2: SNHLY, FYNNEI.

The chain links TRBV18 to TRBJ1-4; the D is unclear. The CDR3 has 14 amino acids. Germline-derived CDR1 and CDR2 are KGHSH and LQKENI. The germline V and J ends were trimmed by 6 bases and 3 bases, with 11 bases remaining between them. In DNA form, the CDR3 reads TGTGCCAGCTCTCCCGGGATTTCTAATGAAAAACTGTTTTTT. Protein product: CASSPGISNEKLFF.

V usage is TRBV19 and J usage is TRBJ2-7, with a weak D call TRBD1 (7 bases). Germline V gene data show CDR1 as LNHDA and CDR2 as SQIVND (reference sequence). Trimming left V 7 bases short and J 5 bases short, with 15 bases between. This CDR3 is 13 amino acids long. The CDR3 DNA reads TGTGCCAGTATGGAGGGGGCCGGGGACGAGCAGTACGTC. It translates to CASMEGAGDEQYV.

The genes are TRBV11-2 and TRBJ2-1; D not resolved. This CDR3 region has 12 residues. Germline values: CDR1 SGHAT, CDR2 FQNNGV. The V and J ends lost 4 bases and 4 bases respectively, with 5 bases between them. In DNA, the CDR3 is TGTGCCAGCAGCTCCCCGTACAATGAGCAGTTCTTC. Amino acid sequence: CASSSPYNEQFF.

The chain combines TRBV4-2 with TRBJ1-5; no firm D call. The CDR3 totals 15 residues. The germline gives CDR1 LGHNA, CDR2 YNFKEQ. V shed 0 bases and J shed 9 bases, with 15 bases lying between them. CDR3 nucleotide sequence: TGTGCCAGCAGCCAAGAACCCCAGGATTTAGGGCCCCAGCATTTT. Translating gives CASSQEPQDLGPQHF.

DNA of the CDR3: TGTGCCAGCAGCGTAGATCAGGCCGACACTGAAGCTTTCTTT. This gives the protein CASSVDQADTEAFF. J is TRBJ1-1 and V is TRBV9, with no clear D. Trimming stripped 0 bases from V and 3 bases from J, with 9 bases between. In germline, CDR1 is SGDLS, CDR2 YYNGEE. There are 14 residues in the CDR3.

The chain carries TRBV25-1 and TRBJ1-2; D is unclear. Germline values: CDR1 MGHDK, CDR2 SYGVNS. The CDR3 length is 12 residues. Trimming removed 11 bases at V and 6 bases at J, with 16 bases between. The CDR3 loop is CASPGVPDGYTF. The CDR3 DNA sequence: TGTGCCTCCCCGGGTGTCCCCGATGGCTACACCTTC.

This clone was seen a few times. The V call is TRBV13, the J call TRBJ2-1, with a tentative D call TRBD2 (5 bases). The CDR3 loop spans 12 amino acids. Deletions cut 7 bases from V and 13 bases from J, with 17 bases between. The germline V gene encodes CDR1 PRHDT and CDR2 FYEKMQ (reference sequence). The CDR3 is CASKTRTRPQFF. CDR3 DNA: TGTGCCAGCAAAACGAGAACTAGGCCACAGTTCTTC.

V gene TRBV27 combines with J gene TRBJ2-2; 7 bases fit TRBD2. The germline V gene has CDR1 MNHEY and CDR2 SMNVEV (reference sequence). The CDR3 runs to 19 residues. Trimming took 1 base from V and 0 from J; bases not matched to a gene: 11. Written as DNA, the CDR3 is TGTGCCAGCAGTTTATTCGCATTTACCGGGGGGTCGAACACCGGGGAGCTGTTTTTT. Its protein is CASSLFAFTGGSNTGELFF.

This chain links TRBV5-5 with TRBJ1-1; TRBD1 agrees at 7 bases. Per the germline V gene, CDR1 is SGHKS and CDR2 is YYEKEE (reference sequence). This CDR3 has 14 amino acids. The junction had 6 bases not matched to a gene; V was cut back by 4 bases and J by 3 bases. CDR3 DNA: TGTGCCAGCAGCCCTCACAGGGGCTACACTGAAGCTTTCTTT. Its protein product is CASSPHRGYTEAFF.

The CDR3 reads CASSFPYYRGQDYGYTF. In DNA form, the CDR3 reads TGTGCCAGCAGTTTCCCTTATTACAGGGGGCAGGACTATGGCTACACCTTC. The V gene is TRBV28, the J gene TRBJ1-2; 9 bases line up with TRBD1. CDR1 and CDR2 (germline): MDHEN, SYDVKM. This CDR3 region has 17 residues. J lost 3 bases, V lost 3 bases, and 11 bases had no gene match.

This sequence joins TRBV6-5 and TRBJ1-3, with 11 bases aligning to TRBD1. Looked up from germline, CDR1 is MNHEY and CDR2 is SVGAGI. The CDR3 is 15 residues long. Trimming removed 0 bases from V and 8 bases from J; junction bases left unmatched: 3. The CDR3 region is CASSYSGQGGDTIYF. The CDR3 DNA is TGTGCCAGCAGTTACTCGGGACAGGGGGGGGACACCATATATTTT.

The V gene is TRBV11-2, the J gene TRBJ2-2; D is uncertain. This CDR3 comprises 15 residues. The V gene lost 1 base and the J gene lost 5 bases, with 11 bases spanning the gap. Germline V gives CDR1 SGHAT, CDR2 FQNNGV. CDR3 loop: CASSLGGDATGELFF. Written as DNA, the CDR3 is TGTGCCAGCAGCTTAGGAGGAGATGCGACCGGGGAGCTGTTTTTT.

Here the CDR3 reads CAILYGGVNRYGYTF. The CDR3 nucleotides read TGTGCCATCCTTTATGGGGGGGTAAATCGCTATGGCTACACCTTC. The rearrangement uses TRBV7-2 and TRBJ1-2; D is possibly TRBD1 (5 bases). Germline CDR1 reads SGHTA; CDR2 reads FQGNSA. This CDR3 comprises 15 residues. V dropped 10 bases and J dropped 4 bases, with 22 bases sitting between them.

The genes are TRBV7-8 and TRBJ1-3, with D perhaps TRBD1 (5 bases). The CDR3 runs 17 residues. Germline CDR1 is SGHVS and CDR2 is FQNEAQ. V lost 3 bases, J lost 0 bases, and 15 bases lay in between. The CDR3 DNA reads TGTGCCAGCAGCTTCTCGGGACTCCTAAGCTCTGGAAACACCATATATTTT. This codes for CASSFSGLLSSGNTIYF.

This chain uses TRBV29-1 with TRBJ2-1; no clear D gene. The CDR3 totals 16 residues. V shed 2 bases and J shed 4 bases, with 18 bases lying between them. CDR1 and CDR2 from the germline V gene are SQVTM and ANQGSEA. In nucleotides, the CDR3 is TGCAGCGTTGAAAAGCTAGAGGTTACTATTTACAATGAGCAGTTCTTC. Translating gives CSVEKLEVTIYNEQFF.

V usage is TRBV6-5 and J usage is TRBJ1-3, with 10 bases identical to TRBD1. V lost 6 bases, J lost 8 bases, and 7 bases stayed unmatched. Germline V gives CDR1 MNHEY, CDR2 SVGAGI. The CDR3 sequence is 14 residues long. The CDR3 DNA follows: TGTGCCAGCAGGGGACAGGGGACCATCTACACCATATATTTT. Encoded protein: CASRGQGTIYTIYF.

DNA of the CDR3: TGTGCCAGCAGCTTGGGGCGGGGGTCCGAAGCTTTCTTT. Translation: CASSLGRGSEAFF. J is TRBJ1-1 and V is TRBV7-9, with D perhaps matching TRBD1 (5 bases). There are 13 residues in the CDR3. Germline V gene lookup returns CDR1 SEHNR and CDR2 FQNEAQ (reference sequence). Trimming cost V 3 bases and J 8 bases, with 13 bases left between them.

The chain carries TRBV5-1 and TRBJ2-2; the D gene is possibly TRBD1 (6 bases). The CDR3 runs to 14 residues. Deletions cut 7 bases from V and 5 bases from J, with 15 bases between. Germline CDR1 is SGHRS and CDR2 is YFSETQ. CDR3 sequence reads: CASFGMGATGELFF. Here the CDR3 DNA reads TGCGCCAGCTTTGGAATGGGGGCTACCGGGGAGCTGTTTTTT.

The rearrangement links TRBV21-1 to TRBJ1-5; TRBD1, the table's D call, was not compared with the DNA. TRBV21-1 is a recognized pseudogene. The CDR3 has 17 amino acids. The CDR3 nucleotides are TGTGCCAGCAGCAAAGAGGGGACAGAGAACGACAATCAGCCCCAGCATTTT. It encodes CASSKEGTENDNQPQHF.

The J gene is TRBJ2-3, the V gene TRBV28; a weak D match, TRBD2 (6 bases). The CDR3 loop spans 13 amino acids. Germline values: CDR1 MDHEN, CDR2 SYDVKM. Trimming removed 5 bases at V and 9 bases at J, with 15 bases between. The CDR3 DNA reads TGTGCCAGCAGTCCCCACGTAGGAGGGACGCAGTATTTT. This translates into CASSPHVGGTQYF.

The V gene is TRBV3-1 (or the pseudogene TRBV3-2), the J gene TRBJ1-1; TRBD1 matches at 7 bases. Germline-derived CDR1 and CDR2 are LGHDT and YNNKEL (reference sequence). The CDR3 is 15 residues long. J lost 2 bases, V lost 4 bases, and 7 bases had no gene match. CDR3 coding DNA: TGTGCCAGCAGCCCCGCGACAGGGTATAACACTGAAGCTTTCTTT. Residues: CASSPATGYNTEAFF.

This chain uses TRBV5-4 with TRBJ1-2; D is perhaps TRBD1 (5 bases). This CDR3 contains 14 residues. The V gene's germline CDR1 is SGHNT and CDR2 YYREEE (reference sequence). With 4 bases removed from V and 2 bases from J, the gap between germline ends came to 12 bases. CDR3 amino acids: CASSGSDSNYGYTF. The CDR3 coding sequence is TGTGCCAGCAGCGGAAGCGACAGCAACTATGGCTACACCTTC.

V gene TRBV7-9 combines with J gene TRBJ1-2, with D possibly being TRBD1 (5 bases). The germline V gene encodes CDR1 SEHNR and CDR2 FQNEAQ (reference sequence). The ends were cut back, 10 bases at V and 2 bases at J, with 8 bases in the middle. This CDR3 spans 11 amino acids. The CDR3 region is CATDRNYGYTF. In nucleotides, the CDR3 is TGTGCCACCGACAGAAACTATGGCTACACCTTC.

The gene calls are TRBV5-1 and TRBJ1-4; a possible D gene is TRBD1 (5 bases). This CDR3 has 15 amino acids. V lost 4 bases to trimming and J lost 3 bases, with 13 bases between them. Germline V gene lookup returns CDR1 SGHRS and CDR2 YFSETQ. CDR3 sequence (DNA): TGCGCCAGCAGCGCCCTTACAGGATCTAATGAAAAACTGTTTTTT. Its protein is CASSALTGSNEKLFF.

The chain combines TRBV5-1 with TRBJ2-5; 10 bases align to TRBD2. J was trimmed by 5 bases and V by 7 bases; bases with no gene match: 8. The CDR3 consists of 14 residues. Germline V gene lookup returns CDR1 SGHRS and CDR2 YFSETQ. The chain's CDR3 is CASERGGGLETQYF. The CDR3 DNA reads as TGCGCCAGCGAGCGGGGGGGCGGCCTGGAGACCCAGTACTTC. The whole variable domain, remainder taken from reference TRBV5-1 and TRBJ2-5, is KAGVTQTPRYLIKTRGQQVTLSCSPISGHRSVSWYQQTPGQGLQFLFEYFSETQRNKGNFPGRFSGRQFSNSRSEMNVSTLELGDSALYLCASERGGGLETQYFGPGTRLLVL.

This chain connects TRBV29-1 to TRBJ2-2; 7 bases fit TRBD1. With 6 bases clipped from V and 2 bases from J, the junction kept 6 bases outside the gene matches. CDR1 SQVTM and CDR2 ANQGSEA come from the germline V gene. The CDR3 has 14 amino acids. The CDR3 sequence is CSVRGTVNTGELFF. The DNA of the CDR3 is TGCAGCGTCAGGGGGACGGTTAACACCGGGGAGCTGTTTTTT.

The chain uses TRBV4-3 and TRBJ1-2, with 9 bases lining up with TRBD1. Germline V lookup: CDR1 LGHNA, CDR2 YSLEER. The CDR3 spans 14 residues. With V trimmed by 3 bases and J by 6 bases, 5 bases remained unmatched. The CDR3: CASSQRDRADGYTF. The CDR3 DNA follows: TGCGCCAGCAGCCAGAGGGACAGGGCGGATGGCTACACCTTC.

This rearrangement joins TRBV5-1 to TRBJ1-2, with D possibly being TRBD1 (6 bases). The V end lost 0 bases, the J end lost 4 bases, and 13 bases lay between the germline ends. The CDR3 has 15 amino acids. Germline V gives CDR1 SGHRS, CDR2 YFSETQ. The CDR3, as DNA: TGCGCCAGCAGCTTGGCTGGGACACTGAGCTATGGCTACACCTTC. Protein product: CASSLAGTLSYGYTF.

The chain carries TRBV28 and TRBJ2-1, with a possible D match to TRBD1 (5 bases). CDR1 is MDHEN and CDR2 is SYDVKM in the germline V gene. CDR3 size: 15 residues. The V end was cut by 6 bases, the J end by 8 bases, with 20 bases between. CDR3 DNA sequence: TGTGCCAGCAGGCCCCTCGTGGGCAAAGGGGATGAGCAGTTCTTC. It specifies CASRPLVGKGDEQFF.

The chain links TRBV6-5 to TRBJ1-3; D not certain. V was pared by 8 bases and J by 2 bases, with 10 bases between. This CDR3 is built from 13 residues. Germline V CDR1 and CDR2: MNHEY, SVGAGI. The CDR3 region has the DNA TGTGCCAGCGAATCCGCGACTGGAAACACCATATATTTT. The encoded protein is CASESATGNTIYF.

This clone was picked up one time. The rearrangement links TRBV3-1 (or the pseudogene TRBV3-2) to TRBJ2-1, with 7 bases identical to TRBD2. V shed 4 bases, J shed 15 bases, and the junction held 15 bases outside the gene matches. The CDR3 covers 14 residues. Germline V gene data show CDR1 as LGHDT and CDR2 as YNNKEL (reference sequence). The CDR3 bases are TGTGCCAGCAGCCCTTTAGGGACTACCTTGGGCGCGTTCTTC. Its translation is CASSPLGTTLGAFF.